The present T cell receptor beta chain was sequenced within a study of cytomegalovirus exposure and HLA in healthy donors. About the research overall: There were fewer than 500 genotyped donors. Of these, roughly 80% fell in the genetic ancestry cluster associated with self-reported Caucasian donors. General study points: In all likelihood, a cluster of highly shared sequence variants was a sequencing artifact. Later work found most CMV-associated TCR beta chains apparently HLA-restricted.

Worth noting for this clone: What it recognizes is unknown.

The PCR contained 60 Vbeta and 13 Jbeta primers. TCRdb's table, derived via immunoSEQ multiplex PCR, lists solely in-frame clones and lacks some. The repertoire holds fewer than 90,000 clones, with around 70% as singletons. J was trimmed by 7 bases and V by 2 bases; bases with no gene match: 13. Germline CDR1 and CDR2: MNHNS and SASEGT. The CDR3 sequence is 16 residues long. The receptor was derived from a man aged 35 to 55 in good health and CMV-seropositive. Sequencing input: PBMCs. The chain combines TRBV6-1 with TRBJ1-1; 7 nucleotides align to TRBD1. CDR3 protein: CASSERQGALGSEAFF. The CDR3 region has the DNA TGTGCCAGCAGTGAAAGACAGGGCGCGTTGGGAAGTGAAGCTTTCTTT.